This entry describes one TCR beta chain. Its antigen is currently unknown. Libraries were prepared by immunoSEQ multiplex PCR; TCRdb keeps only in-frame clonotypes and omits some of them. The sample shows roughly 39,000 clones, around 85% of them seen only once. This CDR3 has 15 amino acids. The sample's time point: week 5, during vaccination. Vaccination used 300 ug of mutant IDH1 20-mer peptide per dose, with topical imiquimod. This sample is part of a study of a mutant IDH1 vaccine in newly diagnosed glioma. Study in general: Vaccination of patients was performed eight times, in weeks 1, 3, 5, 7, 11, 15, 19 and 23. The study started vaccination 4-6 weeks after radiotherapy alone, or with temozolomide cycles. Sex among treated patients split roughly 62% male, about 38% female; mean age was approximately 40 years. Previous care, which was radiotherapy, temozolomide, or both, most often involved both.

The chain combines TRBV21-1 with TRBJ2-2; the table's D call, TRBD1, was not checked against the DNA. TRBV21-1 is labeled a pseudogene. The sample consisted of PBMCs, taken from a glioma patient whose treatment included an IDH1 peptide vaccine. The sequence was collected from a man aged 35 to 55 with glioma. The CDR3 protein is CASSNGQGVAGELFF. The CDR3 DNA reads TGTGCCAGCAGCAATGGACAGGGGGTGGCCGGGGAGCTGTTTTTT.